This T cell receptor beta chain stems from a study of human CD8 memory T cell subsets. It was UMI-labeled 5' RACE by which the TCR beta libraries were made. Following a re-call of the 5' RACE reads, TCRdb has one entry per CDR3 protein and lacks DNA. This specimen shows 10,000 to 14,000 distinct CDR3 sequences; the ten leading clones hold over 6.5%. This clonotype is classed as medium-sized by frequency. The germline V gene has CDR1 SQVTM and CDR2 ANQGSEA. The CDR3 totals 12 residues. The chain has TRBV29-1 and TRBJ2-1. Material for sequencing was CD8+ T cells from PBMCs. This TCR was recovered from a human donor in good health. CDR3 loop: CSVEPSYNEQFF.